This T cell receptor beta chain originates from a study of tumor and adjacent non-tumor tissue in lung cancer. The template was RNA from unsorted bulk tissue. Between August and November 2014, newly diagnosed, chemotherapy-naive lung cancer patients underwent thoracic surgery in China. With respect to this clonotype: At one end, the junction sequence differs from germline, possibly due to a read error.

Three rounds of nested PCR, following a modified ARM-PCR protocol, produced the TCRbeta library. One entry per CDR3 protein results from TCRdb running MiXCR on the multiplex PCR reads. The table records tens of thousands of distinct CDR3 sequences, approximately 77% of them present only once. Germline CDR1 and CDR2: LGHNA and YNFKEQ. CDR3 length: 13 amino acids. The chain joins TRBV4-2 to TRBJ2-1; D is undetermined. This receptor was taken from a woman between 40 and 55 years old with non-small cell lung cancer. The sample consisted of lung tumor tissue. CDR3 DNA sequence: TGTGCCAGCAGCCTGGCCTTACGCGATGAGCAGGTCTTC. Encoded protein: CASSLALRDEQVF.